The subject of this entry is one TCR beta chain. The same CDR3 arises from other DNA sequences in this sample as well. With 0 bases removed from V and 4 bases from J, the gap between germline ends came to 6 bases. The CDR3 has 13 amino acids. Germline-derived CDR1 and CDR2 are LNHNV and YYDKDF (reference sequence). The data were taken from a study of blood T cell repertoires in COVID-19. Measured with immunoSEQ multiplex PCR; TCRdb has only the in-frame clones, and not every one. The sample lists roughly 480,000 clones, roughly 87% seen once, with 0.9% in the top ten. Specimen: peripheral blood. The origin of this receptor is a man between 18 and 35 years old with COVID-19, enrolled during active disease. The chain uses TRBV15 and TRBJ1-2; D ambiguous. The CDR3 DNA reads TGTGCCACCAGCAGAGATCCCTCCTATGGCTACACCTTC. Its translation: CATSRDPSYGYTF.